The rows below give T cell receptor beta chains drawn from one sample of a study of technical replicates of blood from several donors. TCRdb's copy holds only in-frame clones and misses some; the assay was immunoSEQ multiplex PCR. Among 60,000 to 70,000 clones listed, about 98% were seen once. The sample comprised T cells isolated from PBMCs. The receptors originated from a human donor in good health. The CDR3 runs from the conserved cysteine through the conserved F or W. A D gene is named only where the DNA matches it firmly. Only some rows state a clone size, as once, few, many or a class for expanded clones.

CDR3 length	V gene	clone size	J gene	D gene	CDR3 DNA	CDR3 protein
13	TRBV2	-	TRBJ2-2	-	TGTGCCAGCAGTGGGCAGGGAACCGGGGAGCTGTTTTTT	CASSGQGTGELFF
14	TRBV5-1	-	TRBJ2-3	-	TGCGCCAGCAGCTTACAGGGTCCAAGCGATACGCAGTATTTT	CASSLQGPSDTQYF
14	TRBV7-9	-	TRBJ2-5	-	TGTGCCAGCAGCCCCAGGGTGGCGCAAGAGACCCAGTACTTC	CASSPRVAQETQYF
13	TRBV6-5	-	TRBJ2-7	-	TGTGCCAGCGGCCATGGGCCGGGGTACGAGCAGTACTTC	CASGHGPGYEQYF
16	TRBV11-2	-	TRBJ1-1	TRBD1	TGTGCCAGCAGTCGAAGGCCTTCCAGGGGGAGAGAAGAAGCTTTCTTT	CASSRRPSRGREEAFF
15	TRBV5-5	-	TRBJ2-7	TRBD1	TGTGCCAGCAGGGACCACAGGGGGCACTCCTACGAGCAGTACTTC	CASRDHRGHSYEQYF
12	TRBV2	-	TRBJ2-5	-	TGTGCCAGTAGACAGAACCAAGAGACCCAGTACTTC	CASRQNQETQYF
13	TRBV7-9	-	TRBJ1-1	-	TGTGCCAGCATAGGCCAGGCGAACACTGAAGCTTTCTTT	CASIGQANTEAFF
14	TRBV29-1	-	TRBJ2-7	-	TGCAGCGTTGAAGGGCAGTACCCTCCCTACGAGCAGTACTTC	CSVEGQYPPYEQYF
15	TRBV5-1	-	TRBJ2-3	-	TGCGCCAGCAGCTTGTGGGGAGATTCCACAGATACGCAGTATTTT	CASSLWGDSTDTQYF
15	TRBV10-1	-	TRBJ1-4	-	TGCGCCAGCAGTGAGAGGGTCGGGGTTAATGAAAAACTGTTTTTT	CASSERVGVNEKLFF
14	TRBV28	-	TRBJ1-1	-	TGTGCCAGCAGTTTAACAGGTGCCCACACTGAAGCTTTCTTT	CASSLTGAHTEAFF
14	TRBV27	-	TRBJ1-2	-	TGTGCCAGCAGTTTAAGGGGGTGGAACTATGGCTACACCTTC	CASSLRGWNYGYTF
13	TRBV5-1	-	TRBJ2-7	-	TGCGCCAGCAGGAAGACAGGCGGACACGAGCAGTACTTC	CASRKTGGHEQYF
15	TRBV18	-	TRBJ1-4	-	TGTGCCAGCTCACCACCTTCAGGGGATGGAGAAAAACTGTTTTTT	CASSPPSGDGEKLFF
18	TRBV2	once	TRBJ2-1	TRBD2	TGTGCCAGCAAGTCAGCCTGGGCGGGAGGGAGCTCCTACAATGAGCAGTTCTTC	CASKSAWAGGSSYNEQFF
15	TRBV15	-	TRBJ2-3	TRBD2	TGTGCCACCAGCAGAGGAGCGGGGGGACTAGATACGCAGTATTTT	CATSRGAGGLDTQYF
14	TRBV27	-	TRBJ2-7	TRBD2	TGTGCCAGCAGTTCCCCCCGGGGGGCCTACGAGCAGTACTTC	CASSSPRGAYEQYF
13	TRBV29-1	-	TRBJ1-2	-	TGCAGCGTTGCGCCCGGGGGGCAGGAGGGCTACACCTTC	CSVAPGGQEGYTF